This T cell receptor beta chain comes out of a study of blood T cells in healthy people across ages. Whole-study findings and limits: Changes in expanded clonotypes were possibly confounded, as the CMV status of donors was unknown.

This clonotype was counted a few times. Its antigen is as yet unknown. Combining a sample-barcoded 5' primer with a J-beta primer mix, a second PCR ran for roughly 7 to 12 cycles. Each CDR3 protein is one row after TCRdb ran MiXCR on the 5' RACE reads. The table records 1.5 million to 2 million distinct CDR3 sequences, roughly 49% of them present only once. The material sequenced was blood. This TCR was sampled from a middle-aged woman in good health.

The CDR3: CATSDLGPRGTETQYF. For the CDR3, the DNA is TGTGCCACCAGTGATTTAGGGCCCCGCGGGACGGAGACCCAGTACTTC. The chain carries TRBV24-1 and TRBJ2-5; D possibly corresponds to TRBD2 (6 bases). CDR3 length: 16 residues. Trimming took 1 base from V and 5 from J, leaving 16 bases between them. Germline CDR1 reads KGHDR; CDR2 reads SFDVKD.